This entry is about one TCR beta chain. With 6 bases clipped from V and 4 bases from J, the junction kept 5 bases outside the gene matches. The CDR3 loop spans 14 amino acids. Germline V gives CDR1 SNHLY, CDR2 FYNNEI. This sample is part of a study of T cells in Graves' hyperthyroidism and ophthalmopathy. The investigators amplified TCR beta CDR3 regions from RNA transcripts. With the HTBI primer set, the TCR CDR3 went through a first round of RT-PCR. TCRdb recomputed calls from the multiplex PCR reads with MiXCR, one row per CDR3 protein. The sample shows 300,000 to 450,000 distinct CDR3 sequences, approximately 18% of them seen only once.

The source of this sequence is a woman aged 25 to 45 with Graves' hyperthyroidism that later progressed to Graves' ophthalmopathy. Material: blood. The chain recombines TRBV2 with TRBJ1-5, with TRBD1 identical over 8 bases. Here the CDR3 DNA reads TGTGCCAGCAGGGGTCGGACAGGGAATCAGCCCCAGCATTTT. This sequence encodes CASRGRTGNQPQHF. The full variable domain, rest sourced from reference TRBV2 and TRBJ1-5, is EPEVTQTPSHQVTQMGQEVILRCVPISNHLYFYWYRQILGQKVEFLVSFYNNEISEKSEIFDDQFSVERPDGSNFTLKIRSTKLEDSAMYFCASRGRTGNQPQHFGDGTRLSIL.